One and the same sample provided the 32 T cell receptor beta chains below, sequenced in a study of blood T cell repertoires in COVID-19 (dated by TCRdb to between 2020 and 2021). The library came from the immunoSEQ multiplex PCR assay. TCRdb took this table from immuneACCESS and kept in-frame rearrangements with V and J called. Such tables lack part of the clones; where checked against another copy, unresolved V genes explain under half of the gap, and the rest is unexplained. The sample table shows approximately 90,000 clones, and about 84% are seen once. Around 25% of the sample goes to the ten largest clones. The sample consisted of peripheral blood. The receptors here all came from a man older than 75 with active or convalescent COVID-19.

The CDR3 bases are TGTGCCAGCAGCTTAGCAGGGGACACCTATGGCTACACCTTC. Its protein is CASSLAGDTYGYTF. This sequence joins TRBV7-9 and TRBJ1-2, with D tentatively TRBD1 (6 bases). This CDR3 has 14 residues. V dropped 0 bases and J dropped 4 bases, with 9 bases sitting between them. Germline V gene data show CDR1 as SEHNR and CDR2 as FQNEAQ (reference sequence).

V gene TRBV6-6 combines with J gene TRBJ1-5; 7 bases are a match to TRBD1. V lost 6 bases, J lost 5 bases, and 4 bases stayed unmatched. The CDR3 runs to 13 residues. Germline V lookup: CDR1 MNHNY, CDR2 SVGAGI (reference sequence). CDR3 in amino acids: CASRSTGDQPQHF. The CDR3 coding sequence is TGTGCCAGCAGAAGTACAGGGGATCAGCCCCAGCATTTT.

This sequence joins TRBV10-2 and TRBJ1-2, with D possibly being TRBD1 (6 bases). Germline V gene sequence: CDR1 WSHSY, CDR2 SAAADI. The V gene lost 7 bases and the J gene lost 7 bases, with 13 bases spanning the gap. The length of the CDR3 is 12 residues. The CDR3 sequence is CASTSGDAGYTF. CDR3 nucleotides: TGCGCCAGCACCTCAGGGGATGCTGGCTACACCTTC.

The V gene is TRBV5-1, the J gene TRBJ2-5, with 7 bases fitting TRBD2. This CDR3 is 12 amino acids long. From germline, CDR1 is SGHRS and CDR2 YFSETQ. Trimming took 4 bases from V and 5 from J; bases not matched to a gene: 2. The DNA for the CDR3 is TGCGCCAGCAGCGGGACTACGGAGACCCAGTACTTC. Protein: CASSGTTETQYF.

This chain links TRBV28 with TRBJ1-1; D ambiguous. This CDR3 spans 15 amino acids. V was clipped by 2 bases and J by 4 bases, with 14 bases between them. From germline, CDR1 is MDHEN and CDR2 SYDVKM. This CDR3 reads CASSLRPSRGTEAFF. The DNA of the CDR3 is TGTGCCAGCAGTTTACGCCCATCGCGGGGCACTGAAGCTTTCTTT.

The chain combines TRBV30 with TRBJ2-6, with 8 bases identical to TRBD1. Germline V gives CDR1 GTSNPN, CDR2 SVGIG (reference sequence). CDR3 length: 16 residues. Trimming at V came to 2 bases and at J to 0 bases, leaving 3 bases not matched to a gene. As DNA, the CDR3 is TGTGCCTGGAGTAACGACAGGGGCTCTGGGGCCAACGTCCTGACTTTC. Protein product: CAWSNDRGSGANVLTF.

The chain carries TRBV5-1 and TRBJ2-2; 10 nucleotides line up with TRBD1. Losses at the gene ends were 7 bases for V and 7 bases for J; bases not matched to a gene: 4. The CDR3 has 13 amino acids. Germline loops: CDR1 SGHRS, CDR2 YFSETQ. The CDR3 DNA sequence: TGCGCCAGCGGACAGGGGGTTGACGGGGAGCTGTTTTTT. Translation: CASGQGVDGELFF. Complete variable domain (other parts from reference TRBV5-1 and TRBJ2-2): KAGVTQTPRYLIKTRGQQVTLSCSPISGHRSVSWYQQTPGQGLQFLFEYFSETQRNKGNFPGRFSGRQFSNSRSEMNVSTLELGDSALYLCASGQGVDGELFFGEGSRLTVL.

V gene TRBV19 combines with J gene TRBJ1-4, with 9 bases fitting TRBD1. V shed 7 bases, J shed 6 bases, and the junction held 9 bases outside the gene matches. This CDR3 has 15 amino acids. The germline gives CDR1 LNHDA, CDR2 SQIVND (reference sequence). Here the CDR3 reads CASTTETGGYEKLFF. The CDR3 DNA is TGTGCCAGTACCACCGAGACAGGGGGGTATGAAAAACTGTTTTTT.

This chain joins TRBV12-3 or TRBV12-4 and TRBJ2-2; D is perhaps TRBD1 (6 bases). CDR3 length: 13 residues. V was shortened by 1 base and J by 6 bases, with 6 bases between the two germline ends. CDR3 protein: CASSLGGPGELFF. The CDR3 bases are TGTGCCAGCAGTTTAGGGGGGCCCGGGGAGCTGTTTTTT.

The chain uses TRBV24-1 and TRBJ2-7; 7 bases are a match to TRBD2. Per the germline V gene, CDR1 is KGHDR and CDR2 is SFDVKD. The CDR3 is made up of 13 amino acids. The ends lost 7 bases at V and 2 bases at J; junction bases unmatched: 4. The CDR3 nucleotides are TGTGCCACCAGCGGGGGGTTCCCCTACGAGCAGTACTTC. It codes for CATSGGFPYEQYF.

This clone appeared a few times. J is TRBJ2-7 and V is TRBV6-5; the match to TRBD1 covers 11 bases. The V gene's germline CDR1 is MNHEY and CDR2 SVGAGI. V lost 6 bases to trimming and J lost 3 bases; unmatched junction nucleotides: 7. The length of the CDR3 is 15 residues. CDR3 in amino acids: CASSRGQGALYEQYF. In DNA, the CDR3 is TGTGCCAGCAGCCGAGGACAGGGGGCGCTCTACGAGCAGTACTTC.

The count of this clone is one. The chain has TRBV5-6 and TRBJ1-2; 9 nucleotides align to TRBD1. This CDR3 comprises 13 residues. The V gene end was trimmed by 3 bases and the J gene end by 7 bases; junction bases not matched to a gene: 4. Germline CDR1 and CDR2: SGHDT and YYEEEE. The CDR3 spells CASSWDRATGYTF. The CDR3 nucleotides are TGTGCCAGCAGCTGGGACAGGGCTACTGGCTACACCTTC.

This clone was seen a handful of times. The CDR3, as DNA: TGTGCCAGCAGCTCCTTACAGGGGTTGAAGACCCAGTACTTC. Translation gives CASSSLQGLKTQYF. The rearrangement joins TRBV7-6 to TRBJ2-5; 7 bases fit TRBD1. This CDR3 has 14 amino acids. V was clipped by 4 bases and J by 6 bases; unmatched bases: 8. Germline V gene data show CDR1 as SGHVS and CDR2 as FNYEAQ.

This clone was observed once. The chain employs TRBV5-5 and TRBJ1-1; no definite D call. V was pared by 4 bases and J by 5 bases, with 12 bases between. The germline V gene encodes CDR1 SGHKS and CDR2 YYEKEE (reference sequence). The CDR3 has 13 residues. CDR3 nucleotide sequence: TGTGCCAGCAGCACCCCCGGCGGAACTGAAGCTTTCTTT. It yields the protein CASSTPGGTEAFF.

The J gene is TRBJ1-2, the V gene TRBV19; 8 nucleotides line up with TRBD1. Looked up from germline, CDR1 is LNHDA and CDR2 is SQIVND (reference sequence). V shed 7 bases, J shed 7 bases, and the junction held 14 bases outside the gene matches. CDR3 length equals 15 residues. CDR3: CASTGQGGGLGGYTF. Written as DNA, the CDR3 is TGTGCCAGTACCGGACAGGGCGGTGGGCTAGGTGGCTACACCTTC.

There are a few counts of this clone. The V and J genes are TRBV5-1 and TRBJ1-1, with D perhaps matching TRBD1 (5 bases). Germline loops: CDR1 SGHRS, CDR2 YFSETQ. The V end lost 4 bases, the J end lost 5 bases, and 12 bases lay between the germline ends. The CDR3 spans 13 residues. CDR3 bases: TGCGCCAGCAGCGACGACAGCGGGACTGAAGCTTTCTTT. Protein product: CASSDDSGTEAFF.

The V and J genes are TRBV25-1 and TRBJ1-1; D may be TRBD1 (5 bases). From germline, CDR1 is MGHDK and CDR2 SYGVNS. This CDR3 spans 13 amino acids. V lost 8 bases, J lost 11 bases, and 21 bases lay in between. The CDR3 loop reads CASRLNEEGRAFF. CDR3 DNA sequence: TGTGCCAGCCGCCTTAATGAGGAGGGGCGGGCTTTCTTT.

The chain uses TRBV5-1 and TRBJ1-2, with TRBD1 matching over 8 bases. Looked up from germline, CDR1 is SGHRS and CDR2 is YFSETQ. The V gene end was trimmed by 5 bases and the J gene end by 8 bases; junction bases not matched to a gene: 8. CDR3 length: 13 amino acids. DNA of the CDR3: TGCGCCAGCAGGGATACAGGGGGTGTGGGCTACACCTTC. Protein sequence: CASRDTGGVGYTF.

J is TRBJ2-7 and V is TRBV7-8; D might be TRBD1 (6 bases). The CDR3 loop spans 15 amino acids. V was shortened by 5 bases and J by 0 bases, with 14 bases between the two germline ends. Germline lookup yields CDR1 SGHVS and CDR2 FQNEAQ. CDR3 in amino acids: CASSPQGTRSYEQYF. CDR3 nucleotides: TGTGCCAGCAGCCCCCAGGGGACCCGCTCCTACGAGCAGTACTTC.

The chain has TRBV19 and TRBJ1-1; 9 bases map to TRBD1. This CDR3 is 15 amino acids long. V shed 5 bases, J shed 4 bases, and the junction held 8 bases outside the gene matches. Germline CDR1 reads LNHDA; CDR2 reads SQIVND (reference sequence). CDR3 in amino acids: CASSGHRGQGTEAFF. The CDR3 DNA follows: TGTGCCAGTAGTGGACACAGGGGGCAGGGCACTGAAGCTTTCTTT.

This clone was seen a handful of times. The chain joins TRBV7-8 to TRBJ1-3, with D maybe TRBD1 (6 bases). The V end lost 7 bases, the J end lost 0 bases, and 19 bases lay between the germline ends. The CDR3 contains 17 residues. Germline V CDR1 and CDR2: SGHVS, FQNEAQ. CDR3 region: CASTPGGPGGSGNTIYF. The CDR3 nucleotides are TGTGCCAGCACCCCGGGGGGGCCTGGGGGCTCTGGAAACACCATATATTTT. Based on the CDR3 plus reference TRBV7-8 and TRBJ1-3, the full variable domain is GAGVSQSPRYKVAKRGQDVALRCDPISGHVSLFWYQQALGQGPEFLTYFQNEAQLDKSGLPSDRFFAERPEGSVSTLKIQRTQQEDSAVYLCASTPGGPGGSGNTIYFGEGSWLTVV.

The chain has TRBV27 and TRBJ1-1; TRBD1 aligns across 10 bases. The length of the CDR3 is 16 residues. Trimming at V came to 6 bases and at J to 5 bases, leaving 12 bases not matched to a gene. Germline V gives CDR1 MNHEY, CDR2 SMNVEV (reference sequence). CDR3 coding DNA: TGTGCCAGCAGACCTCCCGACAGGGGGCCTAGGACTGAAGCTTTCTTT. Its protein is CASRPPDRGPRTEAFF.

This sequence joins TRBV6-6 and TRBJ1-3, with 11 bases that match TRBD1. Trimming removed 6 bases from V and 8 bases from J; junction bases left unmatched: 12. CDR1 is MNHNY, CDR2 SVGAGI, per germline (reference sequence). There are 16 residues in the CDR3. The CDR3 region is CASSPTRTGGWDTIYF. In DNA form, the CDR3 reads TGTGCCAGCAGCCCAACCAGGACAGGGGGCTGGGACACCATATATTTT.

The chain links TRBV18 to TRBJ2-3, with D tentatively TRBD2 (5 bases). Germline CDR1 KGHSH, CDR2 LQKENI. V was pared by 8 bases and J by 5 bases, with 23 bases between. CDR3 length: 16 residues. CDR3 sequence (DNA): TGTGCCAGCGCGCGGGCTGGACGGAGAAGCGGAGATACGCAGTATTTT. Protein sequence: CASARAGRRSGDTQYF.

V usage is TRBV5-1 and J usage is TRBJ1-2; TRBD1 matches 7 bases. V trimming: 0 bases; J trimming: 1 base; junction bases outside the gene matches: 6. There are 16 residues in the CDR3. The germline CDR1 and CDR2 sequences are SGHRS and YFSETQ. The CDR3 reads CASSLAPAGGNYGYTF. The CDR3 nucleotides read TGCGCCAGCAGCTTGGCCCCGGCAGGGGGTAACTATGGCTACACCTTC.

Written as DNA, the CDR3 is TGTGCCAGTAGTAAAATCAGGGAAGCTTTCTTT. Encoded protein: CASSKIREAFF. V and J are TRBV19 and TRBJ1-1; D ambiguous. The germline V and J ends were trimmed by 4 bases and 8 bases, with 8 bases remaining between them. In germline, CDR1 is LNHDA, CDR2 SQIVND (reference sequence). The CDR3 has 11 residues.

This clone was seen a few times. The genes are TRBV13 and TRBJ2-4; D might be TRBD1 (5 bases). The ends were cut back, 2 bases at V and 1 base at J, with 18 bases in the middle. The germline gives CDR1 PRHDT, CDR2 FYEKMQ (reference sequence). The CDR3 covers 18 residues. The CDR3 spells CASSLSWGDSFAKNIQYF. The CDR3 nucleotides are TGTGCCAGCAGCTTATCTTGGGGCGACAGCTTCGCCAAAAACATTCAGTACTTC.

There are a few counts of this clone. The J gene is TRBJ1-2, the V gene TRBV2; 9 bases line up with TRBD1. This CDR3 is 19 amino acids long. Per the germline V gene, CDR1 is SNHLY and CDR2 is FYNNEI. Germline trimming cut 2 bases from V and 2 bases from J; bases unmatched to any gene: 15. CDR3 nucleotides: TGTGCCAGCAGTGAAAAGTCCGGGACAGGGCTAAGTAGCAACTATGGCTACACCTTC. This gives the protein CASSEKSGTGLSSNYGYTF.

This clone was counted a single time. The J gene is TRBJ2-2, the V gene TRBV5-1; 9 nucleotides align to TRBD1. The CDR3 sequence is 17 residues long. Germline CDR1 and CDR2: SGHRS and YFSETQ. J lost 3 bases, V lost 2 bases, and 8 bases had no gene match. CDR3 sequence: CASSLNRGPTDTGELFF. The CDR3 coding sequence is TGCGCCAGCAGCTTAAACAGGGGGCCAACGGACACCGGGGAGCTGTTTTTT.

The sample holds a few counts of this clone. The V call is TRBV7-2, the J call TRBJ1-1; TRBD1 might be the D (6 bases). This CDR3 comprises 15 residues. With 1 base removed from V and 5 bases from J, the gap between germline ends came to 14 bases. Germline V gene data show CDR1 as SGHTA and CDR2 as FQGNSA. CDR3 nucleotide sequence: TGTGCCAGCAGCTTAGAGAGTCCACAGGGAACTGAAGCTTTCTTT. Protein sequence: CASSLESPQGTEAFF.

This chain connects TRBV10-3 to TRBJ1-2; TRBD1 agrees at 8 bases. V lost 3 bases, J lost 6 bases, and 18 bases stayed unmatched. Germline V CDR1 and CDR2: ENHRY, SYGVKD. The CDR3 has 18 amino acids. The CDR3 spells CAISDFLAGGFKGDGYTF. The DNA for the CDR3 is TGTGCCATCAGTGATTTTTTGGCAGGGGGCTTTAAAGGCGATGGCTACACCTTC.

This clone was detected once. The rearrangement joins TRBV7-2 to TRBJ2-2, with 7 positions matching TRBD1. The length of the CDR3 is 15 residues. Germline loops: CDR1 SGHTA, CDR2 FQGNSA. Trimming took 5 bases from V and 2 from J; bases not matched to a gene: 5. CDR3 nucleotides: TGTGCCAGCAGCCTGGGGACAGCTAACACCGGGGAGCTGTTTTTT. Translating it yields CASSLGTANTGELFF.